The entry below describes one T cell receptor (beta chain). These data belong to a study of blood T cell repertoires in COVID-19. About the research overall: From T cells, B-cell-depleted T cells, or PBMCs came the material, which was cDNA or gDNA.

In the study's own analysis: Nucleated cell number was recorded as an estimate derived from reference gene primer amplification. The table came from immunoSEQ multiplex PCR; TCRdb's copy has only in-frame clones and leaves some out. The V and J calls and clone size were taken over from that table, and D and trimming were inferred from the DNA. This table has 380,000 or so clones, 70% to 90% appearing once. Specimen: peripheral blood. This receptor was identified in a woman aged 55 to 70 with COVID-19, enrolled during active disease.

The CDR3 sequence: CASSPQGAYNEQFF. The CDR3 nucleotides read TGCGCCAGCAGCCCACAGGGGGCATACAATGAGCAGTTCTTC. The chain recombines TRBV4-1 with TRBJ2-1; 9 bases are shared with TRBD1. The CDR3 is 14 amino acids. Losses at the gene ends were 4 bases for V and 4 bases for J; bases not matched to a gene: 2. CDR1 MGHRA and CDR2 YSYEKL come from the germline V gene.